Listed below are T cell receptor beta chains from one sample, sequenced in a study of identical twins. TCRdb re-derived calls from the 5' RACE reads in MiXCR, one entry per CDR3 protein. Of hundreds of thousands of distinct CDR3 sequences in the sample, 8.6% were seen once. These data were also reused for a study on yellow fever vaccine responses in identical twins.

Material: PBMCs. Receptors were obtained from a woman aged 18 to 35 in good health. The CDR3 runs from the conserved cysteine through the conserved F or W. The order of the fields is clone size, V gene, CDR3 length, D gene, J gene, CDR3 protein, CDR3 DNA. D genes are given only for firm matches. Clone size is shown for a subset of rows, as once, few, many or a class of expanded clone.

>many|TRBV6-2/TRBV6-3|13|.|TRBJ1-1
CASLRAGNTEAFF
TGTGCCAGCCTCAGGGCAGGGAACACTGAAGCTTTCTTT
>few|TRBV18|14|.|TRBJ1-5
CASSQAQGNQPQHF
TGTGCCAGCTCACAAGCCCAGGGAAATCAGCCCCAGCATTTT
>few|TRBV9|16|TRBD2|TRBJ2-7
CASSVGTSGGIYEQYF
TGTGCCAGCAGCGTAGGCACTAGCGGGGGTATCTACGAGCAGTACTTC
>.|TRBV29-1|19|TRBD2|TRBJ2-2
CSVEYDPPPSGGRVGELFF
TGCAGCGTTGAATACGATCCCCCCCCTAGCGGGGGCCGGGTCGGGGAGCTGTTTTTT
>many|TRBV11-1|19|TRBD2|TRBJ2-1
CASSARLAGGILTGNEQFF
TGTGCCAGCAGCGCGAGACTAGCGGGGGGCATTTTAACGGGAAATGAGCAGTTCTTC
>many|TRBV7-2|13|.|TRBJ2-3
CASSLGLGDTQYF
TGTGCCAGCAGCTTAGGGCTCGGAGATACGCAGTATTTT
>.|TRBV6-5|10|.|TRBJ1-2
CASRGYGYTF
TGTGCCAGCAGGGGCTATGGCTACACCTTC
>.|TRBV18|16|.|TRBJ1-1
CASSSAGTPINTEAFF
TGTGCCAGCTCATCGGCCGGGACACCAATCAACACTGAAGCTTTCTTT
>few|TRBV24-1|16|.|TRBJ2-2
CATSGLSLPNTGELFF
TGTGCCACCAGTGGGCTGTCGCTACCGAACACCGGGGAGCTGTTTTTT
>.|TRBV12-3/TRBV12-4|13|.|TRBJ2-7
CASTADSSYEQYF
TGTGCCAGCACCGCCGACAGTTCCTACGAGCAGTACTTC
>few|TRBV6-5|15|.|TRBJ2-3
CASSYSTSSTDTQYF
TGTGCCAGCAGTTACTCGACCAGCTCCACAGATACGCAGTATTTT
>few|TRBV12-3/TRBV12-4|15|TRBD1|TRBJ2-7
CASRSLGQGVYEQYF
TGTGCCAGCAGAAGTTTAGGACAGGGGGTCTACGAGCAGTACTTC
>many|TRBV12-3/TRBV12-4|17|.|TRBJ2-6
CASSARGDSSGANVLTF
TGTGCCAGCAGTGCCCGGGGGGACAGCTCTGGGGCCAACGTCCTGACTTTC
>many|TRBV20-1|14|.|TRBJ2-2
CSARRLANTGELFF
TGCAGTGCTAGGAGACTAGCGAACACCGGGGAGCTGTTTTTT
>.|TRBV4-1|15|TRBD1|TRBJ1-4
CASSQPTGVNEKLFF
TGCGCCAGCAGCCAACCGACAGGGGTAAATGAAAAACTGTTTTTT
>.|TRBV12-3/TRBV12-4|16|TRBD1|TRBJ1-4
CASSLVQGASNEKLFF
TGTGCCAGCAGTTTGGTACAGGGGGCATCTAATGAAAAACTGTTTTTT
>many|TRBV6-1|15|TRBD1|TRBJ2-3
CASSGTGLRTDTQYF
TGTGCCAGCAGTGGGACAGGGTTGAGGACAGATACGCAGTATTTT
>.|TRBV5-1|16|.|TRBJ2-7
CASSLTGDPKTYEQYF
TGCGCCAGCAGCTTGACAGGCGACCCCAAGACCTACGAGCAGTACTTC
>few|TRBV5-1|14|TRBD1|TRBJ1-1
CASNPTGGLTEAFF
TGCGCCAGCAACCCGACAGGGGGTCTCACTGAAGCTTTCTTT
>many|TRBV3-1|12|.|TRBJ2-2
CASSHREGELFF
TGTGCCAGCAGCCACAGAGAAGGGGAGCTGTTTTTT
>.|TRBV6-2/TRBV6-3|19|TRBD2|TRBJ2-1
CASSYSPVSGTTSYNEQFF
TGTGCCAGCAGTTACTCCCCAGTGTCCGGGACTACCTCCTACAATGAGCAGTTCTTC
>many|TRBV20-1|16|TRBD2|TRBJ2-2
CSARGLLAGPTGELFF
TGCAGTGCTAGGGGTTTGTTAGCGGGGCCCACCGGGGAGCTGTTTTTT
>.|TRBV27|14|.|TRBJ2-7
CASAVEVGSYEQYF
TGTGCCAGCGCGGTCGAGGTCGGGAGCTACGAGCAGTACTTC
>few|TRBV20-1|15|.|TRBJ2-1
CSASTRLSSYNEQFF
TGCAGTGCTAGTACTCGTCTGAGCTCCTACAATGAGCAGTTCTTC
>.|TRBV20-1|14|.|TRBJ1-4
CSARPPGQAEKLFF
TGCAGTGCTAGACCGCCGGGGCAGGCCGAAAAACTGTTTTTT
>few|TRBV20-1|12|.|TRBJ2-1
CSARVLAHEQFF
TGCAGTGCTAGAGTTCTAGCCCATGAGCAGTTCTTC
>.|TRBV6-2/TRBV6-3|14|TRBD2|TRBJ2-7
CASSYNVAGGEQYF
TGTGCCAGCAGTTACAACGTAGCGGGAGGCGAGCAGTACTTC
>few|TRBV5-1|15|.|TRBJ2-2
CASSLVPSLPGELFF
TGCGCCAGCAGCTTGGTCCCTAGTTTGCCCGGGGAGCTGTTTTTT
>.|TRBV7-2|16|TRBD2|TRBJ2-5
CASINNGLAGGATQYF
TGTGCCAGCATCAACAACGGACTAGCGGGAGGCGCGACCCAGTACTTC
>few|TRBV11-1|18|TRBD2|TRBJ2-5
CASLGPAGVGGYQETQYF
TGTGCCAGCCTTGGCCCAGCGGGAGTAGGGGGATACCAAGAGACCCAGTACTTC
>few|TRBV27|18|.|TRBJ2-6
CASSLAAPRFSGANVLTF
TGTGCCAGCAGTTTAGCCGCCCCACGGTTCTCTGGGGCCAACGTCCTGACTTTC
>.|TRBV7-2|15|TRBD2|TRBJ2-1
CASSITKGLANEQFF
TGTGCCAGCAGCATTACAAAAGGACTAGCCAATGAGCAGTTCTTC
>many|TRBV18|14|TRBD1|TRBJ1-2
CASSPDRDYYGYTF
TGTGCCAGCTCACCGGACAGGGATTACTATGGCTACACCTTC
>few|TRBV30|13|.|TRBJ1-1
CACSSEEVTEAFF
TGTGCCTGTTCAAGTGAGGAGGTCACTGAAGCTTTCTTT
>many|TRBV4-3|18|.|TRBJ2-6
CASSQDWGLFSGANVLTF
TGCGCCAGCAGCCAAGATTGGGGTCTGTTCTCTGGGGCCAACGTCCTGACTTTC
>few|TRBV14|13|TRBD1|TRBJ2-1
CASRDRPYNEQFF
TGTGCCAGCCGGGACAGGCCATACAATGAGCAGTTCTTC
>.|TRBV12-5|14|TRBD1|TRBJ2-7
CASGPGQATYEQYF
TGTGCTAGTGGCCCGGGACAGGCTACCTACGAGCAGTACTTC
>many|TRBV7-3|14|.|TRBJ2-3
CASSSGPLGDTQYF
TGTGCCAGCAGTTCGGGACCGCTGGGAGATACGCAGTATTTT
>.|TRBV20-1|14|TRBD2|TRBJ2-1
CSASSGGSYNEQFF
TGCAGTGCTAGTAGCGGGGGGAGCTACAATGAGCAGTTCTTC
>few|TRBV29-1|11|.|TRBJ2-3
CSTSYTDTQYF
TGCAGCACCTCTTACACAGATACGCAGTATTTT
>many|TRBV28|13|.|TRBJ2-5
CASSLQGWETQYF
TGTGCCAGCAGTTTACAGGGCTGGGAGACCCAGTACTTC
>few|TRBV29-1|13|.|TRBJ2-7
CSYRTAETYEQYF
TGCAGCTACCGGACAGCGGAGACCTACGAGCAGTACTTC
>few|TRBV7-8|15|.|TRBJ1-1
CASRSGQLWSTEAFF
TGTGCCAGCAGATCCGGACAACTATGGTCCACTGAAGCTTTCTTT
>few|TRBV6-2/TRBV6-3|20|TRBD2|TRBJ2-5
CASSYSIQTSGRVLQETQYF
TGTGCCAGCAGTTACTCGATCCAGACTAGCGGGAGGGTTCTCCAAGAGACCCAGTACTTC
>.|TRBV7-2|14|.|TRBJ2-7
CASSLTVGVYEQYF
TGTGCCAGCAGCCTGACAGTGGGTGTCTACGAGCAGTACTTC
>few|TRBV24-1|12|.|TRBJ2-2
CATRGDTGELFF
TGTGCCACCAGGGGGGACACCGGGGAGCTGTTTTTT
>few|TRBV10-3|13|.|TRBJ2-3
CAISESRENTQYF
TGTGCCATCAGTGAATCCAGGGAAAATACGCAGTATTTT
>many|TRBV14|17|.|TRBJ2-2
CASSQDKRVPNTGELFF
TGTGCCAGCAGCCAAGATAAGCGTGTCCCGAACACCGGGGAGCTGTTTTTT
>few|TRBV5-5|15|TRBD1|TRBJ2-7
CASSLRDRAAYEQYF
TGTGCCAGCAGCCTCCGGGACAGGGCCGCCTACGAGCAGTACTTC
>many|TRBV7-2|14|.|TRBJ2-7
CASSPRGLTYEQYF
TGTGCCAGCAGCCCTCGCGGGCTTACCTACGAGCAGTACTTC
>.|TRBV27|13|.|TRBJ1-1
CASRMKAHTEAFF
TGTGCCAGCAGGATGAAAGCACACACTGAAGCTTTCTTT
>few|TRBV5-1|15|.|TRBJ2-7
CASSLASQTKGEQYF
TGCGCCAGCAGCTTGGCTTCACAAACAAAGGGGGAGCAGTACTTC
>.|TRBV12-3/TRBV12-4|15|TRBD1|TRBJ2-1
CASTTTGGANNEQFF
TGTGCCAGCACCACGACAGGGGGGGCGAACAATGAGCAGTTCTTC